One and the same sample provided the 19 T cell receptor beta chains below, sequenced in a study of technical replicates of blood from a few donors. Generated by immunoSEQ multiplex PCR, the TCRdb table keeps only in-frame clones and is missing some. The table has approximately 70,000 clones, 92% seen once. Sequencing used T cells isolated from PBMCs. These receptors originate from a human donor in good health.

The chain uses TRBV27 and TRBJ2-6; D gene unclear. The CDR3 is made up of 12 amino acids. V was cut by 9 bases and J by 1 base, with 4 bases left in between. Per the germline V gene, CDR1 is MNHEY and CDR2 is SMNVEV (reference sequence). The DNA for the CDR3 is TGTGCCAGTTCGTCTGGGGCCAACGTCCTGACTTTC. Protein product: CASSSGANVLTF.

The V and J genes are TRBV27 and TRBJ2-7; TRBD2 agrees at 7 bases. This CDR3 comprises 15 residues. V was pared by 5 bases and J by 5 bases, with 12 bases of the junction left unmatched. Germline assignment: CDR1 MNHEY and CDR2 SMNVEV (reference sequence). The CDR3 loop reads CASSPLRVGRDEQYF. CDR3 nucleotides: TGTGCCAGCAGTCCCCTCCGAGTGGGGAGGGACGAGCAGTACTTC.

This clone was detected only a few times. The genes are TRBV15 and TRBJ2-1; D gene ambiguous. Trimming stripped 3 bases from V and 0 bases from J, with 6 bases between. The CDR3 loop spans 14 amino acids. Germline-derived CDR1 and CDR2 are LNHNV and YYDKDF (reference sequence). The CDR3 nucleotides read TGTGCCACCAGCAGGGTGAGCTCCTACAATGAGCAGTTCTTC. It yields the protein CATSRVSSYNEQFF.

Notes on this clone: The sample carries other DNA sequences with the same CDR3. J is TRBJ2-7 and V is TRBV11-2; no clear D gene. The V end lost 1 base, the J end lost 0 bases, and 4 bases lay between the germline ends. The CDR3 runs 13 residues. Per germline, CDR1 SGHAT and CDR2 FQNNGV. The CDR3 DNA reads TGTGCCAGCAGCTTAGGGAGCTCCTACGAGCAGTACTTC. Translating gives CASSLGSSYEQYF.

This chain uses TRBV19 with TRBJ1-5; D unresolved. Germline CDR1 LNHDA, CDR2 SQIVND (reference sequence). Trimming shortened V by 3 bases and J by 4 bases, and 7 bases separated the two germline ends. The CDR3 extends over 13 amino acids. DNA for the CDR3: TGTGCCAGTAGTATCGACGGGAATCAGCCCCAGCATTTT. Translation: CASSIDGNQPQHF. Looking up the rest from reference TRBV19 and TRBJ1-5 gives the full variable domain: DGGITQSPKYLFRKEGQNVTLSCEQNLNHDAMYWYRQDPGQGLRLIYYSQIVNDFQKGDIAEGYSVSREKKESFPLTVTSAQKNPTAFYLCASSIDGNQPQHFGDGTRLSIL.

The chain uses TRBV7-2 and TRBJ2-1; the match to TRBD1 covers 7 bases. The germline gives CDR1 SGHTA, CDR2 FQGNSA. J gave up 5 bases and V 5 bases, and 3 bases lay outside the gene matches. The CDR3 contains 13 residues. The CDR3 DNA sequence: TGTGCCAGCAGCCAGGGGACAGACAATGAGCAGTTCTTC. Translating gives CASSQGTDNEQFF.

This clone was picked up a small number of times. The rearrangement uses TRBV6-1 and TRBJ2-1, with 11 bases lining up with TRBD2. Germline values: CDR1 MNHNS, CDR2 SASEGT. There are 14 residues in the CDR3. J lost 10 bases, V lost 4 bases, and 6 bases had no gene match. The CDR3 reads CASSVLAGDREQFF. CDR3 DNA: TGTGCCAGCAGTGTACTAGCGGGAGATAGGGAGCAGTTCTTC.

This sequence joins TRBV7-2 and TRBJ2-7; 9 bases match TRBD1. The CDR3 is 15 residues long. The trim removed 4 bases at V and 5 bases at J, leaving 9 bases unmatched. From germline, CDR1 is SGHTA and CDR2 FQGNSA. The CDR3: CASSSAEDRGHEQYF. In DNA form, the CDR3 reads TGTGCCAGCAGCTCTGCCGAGGACAGGGGACACGAGCAGTACTTC.

This clone was recorded only once. The CDR3 loop is CASSLGDRGIGYTF. DNA of the CDR3: TGTGCCAGCAGCTTAGGAGACAGAGGTATTGGCTACACCTTC. The rearrangement links TRBV7-9 to TRBJ1-2, with D perhaps matching TRBD1 (5 bases). The CDR3 length is 14 residues. Germline CDR1 is SEHNR and CDR2 is FQNEAQ (reference sequence). Trimming removed 1 base at V and 7 bases at J, with 13 bases between. Full variable domain (rest looked up from reference TRBV7-9 and TRBJ1-2): DTGVSQNPRHKITKRGQNVTFRCDPISEHNRLYWYRQTLGQGPEFLTYFQNEAQLEKSRLLSDRFSAERPKGSFSTLEIQRTEQGDSAMYLCASSLGDRGIGYTFGSGTRLTVV.

The rearrangement links TRBV6-4 to TRBJ2-1; D unclear. Germline values: CDR1 MRHNA, CDR2 SNTAGT. Trimming stripped 2 bases from V and 0 bases from J, with 5 bases between. The CDR3 sequence is 14 residues long. The DNA for the CDR3 is TGTGCCAGCAGTGACCCGAGCTCCTACAATGAGCAGTTCTTC. As protein: CASSDPSSYNEQFF.

The V and J genes are TRBV7-9 and TRBJ2-2; D gene unclear. The germline CDR1 and CDR2 sequences are SEHNR and FQNEAQ (reference sequence). Deletions cut 1 base from V and 0 bases from J, with 9 bases between. The CDR3 runs to 16 residues. CDR3 sequence reads: CASSLDAVPNTGELFF. The CDR3 DNA sequence: TGTGCCAGCAGCTTAGATGCGGTGCCGAACACCGGGGAGCTGTTTTTT.

The genes are TRBV7-9 and TRBJ1-1; possible D gene TRBD1, 5 bases. The germline V gene encodes CDR1 SEHNR and CDR2 FQNEAQ (reference sequence). The CDR3 loop spans 11 amino acids. The germline V and J ends were trimmed by 0 bases and 12 bases, with 8 bases remaining between them. CDR3 bases: TGTGCCAGCAGCTTAGCAGGGGTGACTTTCTTT. This gives the protein CASSLAGVTFF.

The chain combines TRBV2 with TRBJ1-1; D possibly corresponds to TRBD1 (5 bases). Germline CDR1 and CDR2: SNHLY and FYNNEI. This CDR3 is built from 12 residues. V was shortened by 7 bases and J by 4 bases, with 10 bases between the two germline ends. The CDR3 protein is CASKEGLTEAFF. The DNA for the CDR3 is TGTGCCAGCAAGGAGGGGCTCACTGAAGCTTTCTTT.

This chain uses TRBV4-2 with TRBJ2-1, with TRBD2 identical over 9 bases. CDR3 size: 16 residues. CDR1 LGHNA and CDR2 YNFKEQ come from the germline V gene. The J segment lost 7 bases and the V segment lost 3 bases, leaving 10 bases of the junction unmatched. DNA for the CDR3: TGTGCCAGCAGCCACGAGCGGCGGGAGGGTGGGAATGAGCAGTTCTTC. It specifies CASSHERREGGNEQFF.

This chain joins TRBV25-1 and TRBJ2-7, with 7 bases fitting TRBD1. The V gene's germline CDR1 is MGHDK and CDR2 SYGVNS. Losses at the gene ends were 2 bases for V and 0 bases for J; bases not matched to a gene: 4. The CDR3 has 15 amino acids. CDR3 nucleotides: TGTGCCAGCAGTGAAAGGGACAGCCCCTCCTACGAGCAGTACTTC. Protein: CASSERDSPSYEQYF.

The chain carries TRBV5-4 and TRBJ2-2; 11 bases are shared with TRBD2. This CDR3 spans 15 amino acids. Germline CDR1 and CDR2: SGHNT and YYREEE (reference sequence). J lost 4 bases, V lost 4 bases, and 3 bases had no gene match. As DNA, the CDR3 is TGTGCCAGCAGCGGTAGCGGGAGGGTCACCGGGGAGCTGTTTTTT. Translation: CASSGSGRVTGELFF.

This chain joins TRBV6-5 and TRBJ2-1; weak D call: TRBD2 (6 bases). V lost 1 base, J lost 9 bases, and 13 bases lay in between. CDR3 length: 14 residues. CDR1 is MNHEY and CDR2 is SVGAGI in the germline V gene. CDR3 residues: CASSYLGGMGEQFF. The CDR3 region has the DNA TGTGCCAGCAGTTACTTGGGCGGGATGGGTGAGCAGTTCTTC.

The chain employs TRBV7-8 and TRBJ2-7, with no clear D. Germline assignment: CDR1 SGHVS and CDR2 FQNEAQ. This CDR3 has 13 residues. The V end lost 5 bases, the J end lost 3 bases, and 11 bases lay between the germline ends. The CDR3 protein is CASSPPQDYEQYF. CDR3 nucleotide sequence: TGTGCCAGCAGCCCCCCCCAGGACTACGAGCAGTACTTC.

This clone is a singleton in its sample. The chain employs TRBV4-2 and TRBJ1-5; no firm D call. Trimming took off 0 bases at V and 0 bases at J, with 6 bases between the two ends. Germline V gives CDR1 LGHNA, CDR2 YNFKEQ. The CDR3 contains 15 residues. The CDR3 protein is CASSQDQISNQPQHF. The CDR3 DNA reads as TGTGCCAGCAGCCAAGATCAAATTAGCAATCAGCCCCAGCATTTT.